The 21 T cell receptor beta chains given below trace back to one sample, sequenced in a study of T cells in Graves' hyperthyroidism and ophthalmopathy. Amplification targeted TCR beta CDR3 regions from RNA transcripts. A set of HTBI primers served as the primers for a first-round RT-PCR of the TCR CDR3. TCRdb reprocessed the multiplex PCR reads with MiXCR, giving one entry per CDR3 protein. The repertoire holds roughly 280,000 distinct CDR3 sequences, approximately 15% seen once, with around 55% in the top ten. The sample was blood. The receptors stem from a woman in her fifties or sixties with Graves' ophthalmopathy.

Ten or more counts support this clonotype. This chain joins TRBV10-3 and TRBJ1-6; 8 nucleotides line up with TRBD1. This CDR3 has 17 residues. The junction had 14 bases not matched to a gene; V was cut back by 6 bases and J by 7 bases. Germline-derived CDR1 and CDR2 are ENHRY and SYGVKD. This CDR3 reads CAIRPSGQGTGNSPLHF. The DNA of the CDR3 is TGTGCCATCAGGCCTTCCGGACAGGGAACGGGAAATTCACCCCTCCACTTT.

This chain joins TRBV20-1 and TRBJ1-3; D uncertain. The germline V gene encodes CDR1 DFQATT and CDR2 SNEGSKA (reference sequence). V lost 3 bases to trimming and J lost 4 bases, with 16 bases between them. This CDR3 is 15 amino acids long. In DNA form, the CDR3 reads TGCAGTGCTAGTAGTAAGGGAGGATTCGGAAACACCATATATTTT. It translates to CSASSKGGFGNTIYF.

The rearrangement joins TRBV4-3 to TRBJ1-2, with TRBD1 matching over 9 bases. With V trimmed by 0 bases and J by 6 bases, 8 bases remained unmatched. This CDR3 region has 16 residues. CDR1 and CDR2 (germline): LGHNA, YSLEER. The CDR3 coding sequence is TGCGCCAGCAGCCAAGAGGTCCACAGGGGGCGTGATGGCTACACCTTC. Protein sequence: CASSQEVHRGRDGYTF.

The sample holds many counts of this clonotype. The chain carries TRBV27 and TRBJ2-7; 11 bases are a match to TRBD2. Germline CDR1 and CDR2: MNHEY and SMNVEV (reference sequence). After removal of 5 bases from V and 3 bases from J, the junction contained 12 bases not matched to a gene. The CDR3 runs 17 residues. CDR3 amino acids: CASSPTTSGEIGYEQYF. In DNA form, the CDR3 reads TGTGCCAGCAGTCCTACGACTAGCGGGGAGATCGGCTACGAGCAGTACTTC.

At least ten counts were recorded for this clonotype. The rearrangement joins TRBV27 to TRBJ2-3, with 7 nucleotides matching TRBD2. Losses at the gene ends were 5 bases for V and 10 bases for J; bases not matched to a gene: 12. The CDR3 is 14 residues long. Germline CDR1 reads MNHEY; CDR2 reads SMNVEV (reference sequence). The CDR3 DNA follows: TGTGCCAGCAGTCCGACGTCGACTAGCTACGCGCAGTATTTT. Translation: CASSPTSTSYAQYF.

The chain uses TRBV12-3 or TRBV12-4 and TRBJ2-2; D tentatively fits TRBD1 or TRBD2 (6 bases each). The CDR3 covers 16 residues. Trimming cost V 5 bases and J 6 bases, with 19 bases left between them. This chain's CDR3 is CASSRGPGTGAGELFF. For the CDR3, the DNA is TGTGCCAGCAGTCGGGGGCCCGGGACCGGCGCCGGGGAGCTGTTTTTT.

V is TRBV6-2 or TRBV6-3 and J is TRBJ2-7; D may be TRBD1 (5 bases). V lost 10 bases, J lost 2 bases, and 18 bases lay in between. Per the germline V gene, CDR1 is MNHEY and CDR2 is SVGEGT. The CDR3 sequence is 14 residues long. As DNA, the CDR3 is TGTGCCACCGGAGCTAGGGGTGCAACCTACGAGCAGTACTTC. This encodes CATGARGATYEQYF.

The chain couples TRBV10-3 to TRBJ2-3; TRBD2 agrees at 13 bases. Germline assignment: CDR1 ENHRY and CDR2 SYGVKD. The junction had 3 bases not matched to a gene; V was cut back by 4 bases and J by 5 bases. The CDR3 sequence is 15 residues long. DNA of the CDR3: TGTGCCATCAGTGTACTAGCGGGGGGGCAAGATACGCAGTATTTT. Translating gives CAISVLAGGQDTQYF.

The chain links TRBV10-1 to TRBJ2-7; TRBD1 agrees at 12 bases. With 4 bases clipped from V and 5 bases from J, the junction kept 6 bases outside the gene matches. Germline values: CDR1 WNHNN, CDR2 SYGVQD (reference sequence). CDR3 length equals 15 residues. The CDR3 protein is CASSGTGTGGNEQYF. The CDR3 DNA is TGCGCCAGCAGTGGGACCGGGACAGGGGGCAACGAGCAGTACTTC.

This clonotype occurred many times. The chain uses TRBV7-6 and TRBJ2-1, with D tentatively TRBD2 (6 bases). V dropped 5 bases and J dropped 9 bases, with 14 bases sitting between them. Germline-derived CDR1 and CDR2 are SGHVS and FNYEAQ. This CDR3 contains 13 residues. CDR3 in amino acids: CASSPSGDSEQFF. The CDR3 coding sequence is TGTGCCAGCAGCCCCTCGGGAGACAGTGAGCAGTTCTTC. The full variable domain, with the rest looked up from reference TRBV7-6 and TRBJ2-1, is GAGVSQSPRYKVTKRGQDVALRCDPISGHVSLYWYRQALGQGPEFLTYFNYEAQQDKSGLPNDRFSAERPEGSISTLTIQRTEQRDSAMYRCASSPSGDSEQFFGPGTRLTVL.

This clonotype has ten or more counts. V is TRBV15 and J is TRBJ2-7; 7 bases agree with TRBD1. Germline trimming cut 3 bases from V and 5 bases from J; bases unmatched to any gene: 10. The V gene's germline CDR1 is LNHNV and CDR2 YYDKDF (reference sequence). CDR3 size: 15 residues. This CDR3 is CATSRTTGMKDEQYF. The CDR3 DNA is TGTGCCACCAGCAGGACGACAGGGATGAAGGACGAGCAGTACTTC. The variable domain in full, completed from reference TRBV15 and TRBJ2-7, reads DAMVIQNPRYQVTQFGKPVTLSCSQTLNHNVMYWYQQKSSQAPKLLFHYYDKDFNNEADTPDNFQSRRPNTSFCFLDIRSPGLGDTAMYLCATSRTTGMKDEQYFGPGTRLTVT.

The gene calls are TRBV3-2 and TRBJ1-4; TRBD1 is taken as the D call from the table, unchecked against the DNA. TRBV3-2 is a pseudogene. The CDR3 runs 18 residues. The CDR3 DNA is TGTGCCAGCAGCAAAGGTCCGTACCGGGACAACGCTAATGAAAAACTGTTTTTT. It translates to CASSKGPYRDNANEKLFF.

The sample holds many counts of this clonotype. The V and J genes are TRBV2 and TRBJ1-1; D is undetermined. The CDR3 contains 16 residues. V was clipped by 7 bases and J by 0 bases, with 18 bases between them. CDR1 SNHLY and CDR2 FYNNEI come from the germline V gene. The chain's CDR3 is CASNTGSLILNTEAFF. The DNA of the CDR3 is TGTGCCAGCAATACCGGGAGCCTAATCTTGAACACTGAAGCTTTCTTT.

The chain recombines TRBV28 with TRBJ1-5, with 10 bases lining up with TRBD1. This CDR3 is 16 amino acids long. Germline CDR1 MDHEN, CDR2 SYDVKM. Germline trimming cut 5 bases from V and 0 bases from J; bases unmatched to any gene: 4. The CDR3 DNA follows: TGTGCCAGCAGTCTCGGGACAGGGGCTAGCAATCAGCCCCAGCATTTT. This codes for CASSLGTGASNQPQHF.

This CDR3 reads CSARDRDRGAGELFF. The CDR3 DNA sequence: TGCAGTGCTAGAGACAGGGACAGAGGAGCCGGGGAGCTGTTTTTT. This chain connects TRBV20-1 to TRBJ2-2; 7 bases map to TRBD1. The CDR3 runs to 15 residues. Per the germline V gene, CDR1 is DFQATT and CDR2 is SNEGSKA (reference sequence). Trimming took 0 bases from V and 6 from J; bases not matched to a gene: 7.

This clonotype has ten or more counts. The J gene is TRBJ2-1, the V gene TRBV5-1; tentative D call: TRBD1 (5 bases). This CDR3 has 13 amino acids. Germline values: CDR1 SGHRS, CDR2 YFSETQ. V lost 4 bases, J lost 5 bases, and 10 bases lay in between. This CDR3 reads CASSTQGDNEQFF. The CDR3 coding sequence is TGCGCCAGCAGCACCCAGGGTGACAATGAGCAGTTCTTC.

In this sample, this clonotype turned up many times. The CDR3 loop is CASSEQGHSDEQYF. The CDR3 DNA reads TGTGCCAGCAGTGAACAGGGTCATTCGGACGAGCAGTACTTC. V usage is TRBV2 and J usage is TRBJ2-7, with D possibly TRBD1 on 5 matching bases. CDR3 size: 14 residues. The V gene lost 2 bases and the J gene lost 5 bases, with 13 bases spanning the gap. Germline CDR1 and CDR2: SNHLY and FYNNEI.

This clonotype showed up just a few times. This chain connects TRBV10-3 to TRBJ1-6; 8 bases align to TRBD1. The CDR3 length is 18 residues. Germline CDR1 ENHRY, CDR2 SYGVKD. The J segment lost 9 bases and the V segment lost 10 bases, leaving 23 bases of the junction unmatched. In nucleotides, the CDR3 is TGTGCCACCCGGACAGGGCCCTTGATCTCATCCTTTGGTTCACCCCTCCACTTT. Protein: CATRTGPLISSFGSPLHF.

This clonotype showed up many times. J is TRBJ1-6 and V is TRBV27; D unclear. The CDR3 is 16 amino acids. From germline, CDR1 is MNHEY and CDR2 SMNVEV (reference sequence). Trimming removed 3 bases from V and 6 bases from J, with 15 bases in between. CDR3 in DNA: TGTGCCAGCAGTTTGATAGGTCGGACCATTAATTCACCCCTCCACTTT. This encodes CASSLIGRTINSPLHF.

This clonotype was counted a few times. J is TRBJ2-7 and V is TRBV3-1; D remains unclear. The germline V and J ends were trimmed by 5 bases and 1 base, with 9 bases remaining between them. Germline CDR1 is LGHDT and CDR2 is YNNKEL (reference sequence). The CDR3 covers 13 residues. CDR3: CASSVASSYEQYF. CDR3 nucleotides: TGTGCCAGCAGCGTGGCGAGTTCCTACGAGCAGTACTTC.

This clonotype was seen many times. V gene TRBV30 combines with J gene TRBJ2-7; possibly TRBD2 for D (6 bases). The CDR3 contains 13 residues. The V gene's germline CDR1 is GTSNPN and CDR2 SVGIG (reference sequence). V dropped 1 base and J dropped 3 bases, with 10 bases sitting between them. This CDR3 reads CAWSAGDDYEQYF. CDR3 sequence (DNA): TGTGCCTGGAGTGCGGGGGACGACTACGAGCAGTACTTC.